Below are 30 T cell receptor beta chains sequenced from a single sample in a study of sequential checkpoint blockade in melanoma. Assay used: immunoSEQ multiplex PCR; TCRdb lists only in-frame clones, some missing. The data contain 34,000 or so clones, approximately 86% of them singletons. Treatment reported: randomized to nivolumab then ipilimumab (arm A) or the reverse (arm B). The material sequenced was CD8+ T cells sorted from blood (inferred from file names), taken from a patient given nivolumab and ipilimumab in sequence. The receptor source for this set is a human donor with melanoma.

This sequence joins TRBV30 and TRBJ1-4; D gene uncertain. V was pared by 5 bases and J by 8 bases, with 12 bases between. This CDR3 region has 12 residues. CDR1 and CDR2 from the germline V gene are GTSNPN and SVGIG (reference sequence). The CDR3 is CAWGPGGEKLFF. For the CDR3, the DNA is TGTGCCTGGGGTCCGGGCGGGGAAAAACTGTTTTTT.

This sequence joins TRBV27 and TRBJ1-2; D is ambiguous. The V end lost 6 bases, the J end lost 2 bases, and 10 bases lay between the germline ends. Germline CDR1 reads MNHEY; CDR2 reads SMNVEV (reference sequence). This CDR3 is 13 amino acids long. The DNA for the CDR3 is TGTGCCAGCAGCCCAGGACTAAACTATGGCTACACCTTC. It yields the protein CASSPGLNYGYTF.

Remarks on this clone: This same CDR3 is encoded by further DNA sequences in the sample. The genes are TRBV4-3 and TRBJ2-7; D remains unclear. V was shortened by 2 bases and J by 7 bases, with 21 bases between the two germline ends. This CDR3 comprises 16 residues. Germline CDR1 reads LGHNA; CDR2 reads YSLEER. DNA for the CDR3: TGCGCCAGCAGCCAATGGAGATCAGATTTTGGCTATGAGCAGTACTTC. Its protein product is CASSQWRSDFGYEQYF.

The gene calls are TRBV10-1 and TRBJ2-2; possibly TRBD2 for D (5 bases). Germline loops: CDR1 WNHNN, CDR2 SYGVQD (reference sequence). V was trimmed by 8 bases and J by 5 bases, leaving 9 bases between them. The CDR3 totals 12 residues. CDR3 sequence reads: CASHGDTGELFF. The CDR3 bases are TGCGCCAGCCACGGGGATACCGGGGAGCTGTTTTTT.

The V gene is TRBV5-1, the J gene TRBJ2-7; 7 bases fit TRBD1. From germline, CDR1 is SGHRS and CDR2 YFSETQ. The CDR3 consists of 15 residues. J gave up 1 base and V 7 bases, and 11 bases lay outside the gene matches. The CDR3 region is CASSVSGQKSYEQYF. The DNA of the CDR3 is TGCGCCAGCTCCGTATCGGGACAGAAATCCTACGAGCAGTACTTC.

CDR3 sequence: CASSSDTLNTEAFF. The CDR3 DNA reads TGTGCCAGCAGTTCCGACACCTTGAACACTGAAGCTTTCTTT. The genes are TRBV28 and TRBJ1-1; D is unresolved. Trimming took 4 bases from V and 0 from J, leaving 9 bases between them. The CDR3 contains 14 residues. The germline gives CDR1 MDHEN, CDR2 SYDVKM.

J is TRBJ1-5 and V is TRBV6-1; 8 positions match TRBD1. After removal of 3 bases from V and 6 bases from J, the junction contained 7 bases not matched to a gene. The CDR3 spans 15 residues. Germline V gene sequence: CDR1 MNHNS, CDR2 SASEGT. CDR3: CASSDYRGKGQPQHF. The CDR3 DNA is TGTGCCAGCAGTGACTACAGGGGGAAAGGTCAGCCCCAGCATTTT.

J is TRBJ1-1 and V is TRBV6-4; 9 positions agree with TRBD1. The J segment lost 0 bases and the V segment lost 10 bases, leaving 9 bases of the junction unmatched. The CDR3 sequence is 15 residues long. Germline V CDR1 and CDR2: MRHNA, SNTAGT. The CDR3 coding sequence is TGTGCCAACCGGACAGGGGACATTATGAACACTGAAGCTTTCTTT. Translated, it gives CANRTGDIMNTEAFF.

The chain employs TRBV7-9 and TRBJ1-1; 8 bases are shared with TRBD1. After removal of 5 bases from V and 0 bases from J, the junction contained 8 bases not matched to a gene. Germline V gene data show CDR1 as SEHNR and CDR2 as FQNEAQ (reference sequence). The CDR3 runs to 16 residues. Written as DNA, the CDR3 is TGTGCCAGCAGCCCTGGGACAGGAGGACTGAACACTGAAGCTTTCTTT. It is translated as CASSPGTGGLNTEAFF.

This clone was counted a single time. The rearrangement joins TRBV7-9 to TRBJ1-1, with a tentative D call TRBD1 (5 bases). Germline V CDR1 and CDR2: SEHNR, FQNEAQ (reference sequence). V was pared by 4 bases and J by 0 bases, with 18 bases between. The CDR3 covers 17 residues. The CDR3 sequence: CASSSEVGLGMNTEAFF. CDR3 sequence (DNA): TGTGCCAGCAGCTCCGAGGTGGGACTGGGGATGAACACTGAAGCTTTCTTT.

The chain combines TRBV2 with TRBJ1-3, with unresolved D. The CDR3 sequence is 18 residues long. The V end lost 6 bases, the J end lost 1 base, and 22 bases lay between the germline ends. Germline-derived CDR1 and CDR2 are SNHLY and FYNNEI. CDR3 loop: CASSSYRGGGRSGNTIYF. The CDR3 region has the DNA TGTGCCAGCAGCTCGTATCGGGGTGGAGGGAGGTCTGGAAACACCATATATTTT.

V usage is TRBV19 and J usage is TRBJ1-5; D unresolved. Germline CDR1 reads LNHDA; CDR2 reads SQIVND (reference sequence). V was shortened by 3 bases and J by 0 bases, with 9 bases between the two germline ends. The CDR3 is 15 amino acids. The CDR3 DNA follows: TGTGCCAGTAGTATCTGGCAAAGTAGCAATCAGCCCCAGCATTTT. It codes for CASSIWQSSNQPQHF.

The chain combines TRBV19 with TRBJ1-2, with D maybe TRBD1 (5 bases). Germline assignment: CDR1 LNHDA and CDR2 SQIVND (reference sequence). V lost 6 bases, J lost 3 bases, and 23 bases lay in between. The CDR3 runs to 17 residues. DNA of the CDR3: TGTGCCAGTAGCCTCACCCAGGAGGGGCGGGATTACTATGGCTACACCTTC. Residues: CASSLTQEGRDYYGYTF.

The J gene is TRBJ1-1, the V gene TRBV16; 7 bases align to TRBD1. The CDR3 totals 14 residues. Germline loops: CDR1 KGHSY, CDR2 FQNENV. Trimming took 3 bases from V and 4 from J; bases not matched to a gene: 5. CDR3 region: CASSHPRQGTEAFF. The CDR3 DNA follows: TGTGCCAGCAGCCATCCCAGACAGGGCACTGAAGCTTTCTTT.

The chain uses TRBV6-1 and TRBJ2-5, with a possible D match to TRBD1 (6 bases). The CDR3 is 17 residues long. In germline, CDR1 is MNHNS, CDR2 SASEGT. V lost 1 base, J lost 7 bases, and 22 bases lay in between. The DNA of the CDR3 is TGTGCCAGCAGTGAAGGCGGGCGGGCAGGGGCTTTGCGGACCCAGTACTTC. It encodes CASSEGGRAGALRTQYF.

V usage is TRBV15 and J usage is TRBJ1-5; TRBD1 matches 7 bases. The V gene's germline CDR1 is LNHNV and CDR2 YYDKDF (reference sequence). The CDR3 is 16 residues long. The V gene end was trimmed by 3 bases and the J gene end by 0 bases; junction bases not matched to a gene: 5. The chain's CDR3 is CATSSEGAGSNQPQHF. CDR3 bases: TGTGCCACCAGCAGCGAGGGGGCGGGTAGCAATCAGCCCCAGCATTTT.

The V and J genes are TRBV6-5 and TRBJ2-7; 7 nucleotides line up with TRBD1. The CDR3 contains 14 residues. Unmatched junction bases numbered 9, after V lost 6 bases and J lost 4 bases. Germline V gene sequence: CDR1 MNHEY, CDR2 SVGAGI. The CDR3 nucleotides read TGTGCCAGCAGCTGGGGGCAGGGGGAGTACGAGCAGTACTTC. Its protein is CASSWGQGEYEQYF.

Concerning this clone: Other DNA variants within this sample encode the same CDR3. V is TRBV28 and J is TRBJ2-7; no clear D gene. Trimming removed 7 bases from V and 3 bases from J, with 7 bases in between. CDR1 MDHEN and CDR2 SYDVKM come from the germline V gene. This CDR3 region has 11 residues. DNA for the CDR3: TGTGCCAGCACTAATTACTACGAGCAGTACTTC. Its protein is CASTNYYEQYF.

V and J are TRBV4-1 and TRBJ2-7, with D possibly matching TRBD1 (5 bases). This CDR3 has 14 residues. Trimming removed 0 bases from V and 0 bases from J, with 6 bases in between. The germline V gene has CDR1 MGHRA and CDR2 YSYEKL. Here the CDR3 reads CASSQDDSSYEQYF. CDR3 DNA: TGCGCCAGCAGCCAAGACGACAGCTCCTACGAGCAGTACTTC.

The chain has TRBV28 and TRBJ1-1, with 7 nucleotides matching TRBD1. The CDR3 consists of 13 residues. CDR1 is MDHEN and CDR2 is SYDVKM in the germline V gene. Unmatched junction bases numbered 3, after V lost 2 bases and J lost 6 bases. Here the CDR3 reads CASSLRGGPEAFF. The CDR3 coding sequence is TGTGCCAGCAGTTTACGAGGGGGCCCTGAAGCTTTCTTT. Looking up the rest from reference TRBV28 and TRBJ1-1 gives the full variable domain: DVKVTQSSRYLVKRTGEKVFLECVQDMDHENMFWYRQDPGLGLRLIYFSYDVKMKEKGDIPEGYSVSREKKERFSLILESASTNQTSMYLCASSLRGGPEAFFGQGTRLTVV.

In its sample, this clone was seen once. The V and J genes are TRBV4-1 and TRBJ2-2; tentatively, D is TRBD2 (6 bases). CDR3 length equals 15 residues. Trimming stripped 4 bases from V and 6 bases from J, with 15 bases between. The V gene's germline CDR1 is MGHRA and CDR2 YSYEKL. CDR3 sequence (DNA): TGCGCCAGCAGCCTCCGAGCGGGTTTGTCCGGGGAGCTGTTTTTT. Its translation: CASSLRAGLSGELFF.

This chain links TRBV5-4 with TRBJ2-3, with D tentatively TRBD1 (6 bases). This CDR3 contains 15 residues. Trimming removed 0 bases from V and 5 bases from J, with 13 bases in between. Germline lookup yields CDR1 SGHNT and CDR2 YYREEE (reference sequence). DNA for the CDR3: TGTGCCAGCAGCTTGGGGCAGGGGAAGGTAGATACGCAGTATTTT. This gives the protein CASSLGQGKVDTQYF.

V is TRBV28 and J is TRBJ1-1; D is unresolved. Germline V lookup: CDR1 MDHEN, CDR2 SYDVKM. The CDR3 has 14 residues. V shed 5 bases and J shed 0 bases, with 10 bases lying between them. The CDR3 reads CASSLRFMNTEAFF. Here the CDR3 DNA reads TGTGCCAGCAGTCTCAGGTTTATGAACACTGAAGCTTTCTTT.

The table lists this clone with many counts. The CDR3 DNA follows: TGTGCCATCAGGACAGGGAACACTGAAGCTTTCTTT. It encodes CAIRTGNTEAFF. The chain combines TRBV10-3 with TRBJ1-1, with a weak D call TRBD1 (6 bases). CDR1 is ENHRY and CDR2 is SYGVKD in the germline V gene. V gave up 6 bases and J gave up 1 base, with 6 bases separating them. This CDR3 is built from 12 residues.

V is TRBV28 and J is TRBJ2-7; D remains ambiguous. Germline V gene lookup returns CDR1 MDHEN and CDR2 SYDVKM. The V gene lost 2 bases and the J gene lost 6 bases, with 20 bases spanning the gap. The CDR3 spans 16 residues. The CDR3, as DNA: TGTGCCAGCAGTTTAATTAGTAACCCACGAAAAAGCGAGCAGTACTTC. This gives the protein CASSLISNPRKSEQYF.

The rearrangement joins TRBV19 to TRBJ2-1; 11 nucleotides match TRBD2. CDR3 length: 16 residues. Germline CDR1 reads LNHDA; CDR2 reads SQIVND (reference sequence). V was pared by 3 bases and J by 3 bases, with 4 bases of the junction left unmatched. The CDR3 spells CASSMGLAVYYNEQFF. The CDR3 DNA sequence: TGTGCCAGTAGTATGGGACTAGCGGTCTACTACAATGAGCAGTTCTTC.

The chain joins TRBV7-9 to TRBJ2-5, with D maybe TRBD1 (5 bases). The CDR3 spans 13 residues. The ends were cut back, 3 bases at V and 5 bases at J, with 10 bases in the middle. Per the germline V gene, CDR1 is SEHNR and CDR2 is FQNEAQ (reference sequence). CDR3 loop: CASSFARVETQYF. In DNA, the CDR3 is TGTGCCAGCAGCTTTGCCAGGGTTGAGACCCAGTACTTC.

The chain links TRBV27 to TRBJ1-1, with a weak D call TRBD1 (6 bases). Trimming stripped 5 bases from V and 3 bases from J, with 16 bases between. The length of the CDR3 is 15 residues. CDR1 MNHEY and CDR2 SMNVEV come from the germline V gene (reference sequence). This CDR3 reads CASSIPTGLDTEAFF. The DNA for the CDR3 is TGTGCCAGCAGTATCCCGACAGGTCTCGACACTGAAGCTTTCTTT.

CDR3 sequence (DNA): TGTGCCAGCAGTGAAGTGACAGAGTATAGCAATCAGCCCCAGCATTTT. Translation: CASSEVTEYSNQPQHF. V is TRBV2 and J is TRBJ1-5; D is perhaps TRBD1 (5 bases). This CDR3 contains 16 residues. Germline assignment: CDR1 SNHLY and CDR2 FYNNEI. V lost 1 base and J lost 0, with 10 bases in between. Drawing the rest from reference TRBV2 and TRBJ1-5, the complete variable domain is EPEVTQTPSHQVTQMGQEVILRCVPISNHLYFYWYRQILGQKVEFLVSFYNNEISEKSEIFDDQFSVERPDGSNFTLKIRSTKLEDSAMYFCASSEVTEYSNQPQHFGDGTRLSIL.

The chain recombines TRBV7-6 with TRBJ1-5; D is undetermined. The V gene lost 1 base and the J gene lost 7 bases, with 8 bases spanning the gap. In germline, CDR1 is SGHVS, CDR2 FNYEAQ. The CDR3 is 13 residues long. The CDR3 loop reads CASSLDLEQPQHF. The CDR3 DNA is TGTGCCAGCAGCTTAGATCTTGAGCAGCCCCAGCATTTT.